This entry lists 23 T cell receptor beta chains sequenced from one sample in a study of spatial heterogeneity in lung cancer (dated by TCRdb to about 2019). The meaning of the sample's time point label: sample taken at primary tumor resection. For TCR sequencing, whole RNA was extracted from tumor and nontumor lung tissue, or from cryopreserved PBMC samples, and no cell sorting was done. The library was made by 5' RACE. Instrument used: NextSeq 500. Using fastp trimming at Q25 and MiXCR clonotype assembly, TCRdb reanalyzed the public sequencing data and kept in-frame beta chains. Every CDR3 protein is listed once, alongside the most common genes and DNA of its rows. In this sample the table shows 5,000 to 5,500 distinct CDR3 sequences, around a third of which occur a single time. The ten top clones hold 3% to 4% of the sample. Sequencing was performed on PBMCs, taken at surgery. All receptors derive from a female donor with early-stage non-small cell lung cancer.

This clonotype was found a few times. Because this beta chain is a stray read in a library intended to capture alpha chains, its abundance should not be given much weight. The chain is built from TRBV20-1 and TRBJ2-7; TRBD1 agrees at 7 bases. Germline values: CDR1 DFQATT, CDR2 SNEGSKA (reference sequence). The CDR3 spans 15 residues. J lost 2 bases, V lost 3 bases, and 10 bases had no gene match. The CDR3 DNA sequence: TGCAGTGCTAGGGAGACAGGGCAGGGGACCTACGAGCAGTACTTC. Protein product: CSARETGQGTYEQYF.

There are a few counts of this clonotype. In a library made to pick up alpha chains, this beta chain is a stray read with a size that means little. The chain couples TRBV3-1 to TRBJ2-7, with a weak D call TRBD2 (6 bases). The V gene lost 5 bases and the J gene lost 7 bases, with 12 bases spanning the gap. Germline V CDR1 and CDR2: LGHDT, YNNKEL (reference sequence). The CDR3 is made up of 12 amino acids. CDR3 amino acids: CASSYRGREQYF. The CDR3 DNA is TGTGCCAGCAGCTACCGTGGGAGGGAGCAGTACTTC.

This clonotype was counted a few times. This beta chain appears as a stray read in a library generated for alpha chains; its size is not informative. This chain connects TRBV9 to TRBJ2-6; D is tentatively TRBD1 or TRBD2 (5 bases each). The CDR3 spans 17 residues. Per germline, CDR1 SGDLS and CDR2 YYNGEE. Trimming left V 1 base short and J 3 bases short, with 14 bases between. In DNA, the CDR3 is TGTGCCAGCAGCGTACCCGGGGCAGGGTTTGGGGCCAACGTCCTGACTTTC. This gives the protein CASSVPGAGFGANVLTF.

Notes on this clonotype: A library prepared for alpha chains yielded this beta chain as an off-target read; its size is of little meaning. CDR3 bases: TGTGCCAGCAGCCCGGGACTAGCGGGGGGCATAGCCCCCTACGAGCAGTACTTC. Translation: CASSPGLAGGIAPYEQYF. The chain combines TRBV3-1 with TRBJ2-7; 15 bases are shared with TRBD2. V was pared by 4 bases and J by 2 bases, with 9 bases of the junction left unmatched. This CDR3 contains 18 residues. Per germline, CDR1 LGHDT and CDR2 YNNKEL (reference sequence).

A note on this clonotype: Little can be read into the size of this beta chain, an off-target read in a library designed for alpha chains. This chain uses TRBV19 with TRBJ2-7; the match to TRBD2 covers 7 bases. CDR1 LNHDA and CDR2 SQIVND come from the germline V gene (reference sequence). V gave up 9 bases and J gave up 1 base; unmatched junction bases: 9. This CDR3 contains 14 residues. The CDR3 bases are TGTGCCAGCAAGGGGCCGGGGGGATCCTACGAGCAGTACTTC. This sequence encodes CASKGPGGSYEQYF.

As concerns this clonotype: The size of this beta chain means little, since it is a stray read in a library made for alpha chains. V usage is TRBV7-2 and J usage is TRBJ1-3; a weak D match, TRBD1 (6 bases). Germline-derived CDR1 and CDR2 are SGHTA and FQGNSA. The CDR3 is 16 residues long. Trimming removed 5 bases from V and 0 bases from J, with 14 bases in between. CDR3: CASSHTQGYSGNTIYF. The CDR3 DNA is TGTGCCAGCAGCCACACACAGGGATACTCTGGAAACACCATATATTTT.

A remark on this clonotype: Since it is a stray read in a library aimed at alpha chains, this beta chain has a size that is not meaningful. The chain joins TRBV28 to TRBJ2-5, with D tentatively TRBD2 (5 bases). The germline V gene has CDR1 MDHEN and CDR2 SYDVKM. There are 12 residues in the CDR3. With 6 bases removed from V and 5 bases from J, the gap between germline ends came to 10 bases. The chain's CDR3 is CASRSPGETQYF. CDR3 nucleotides: TGTGCCAGCAGAAGTCCGGGGGAGACCCAGTACTTC.

This clonotype was detected a few times. The library was designed around alpha chains, so this beta chain is a stray read whose abundance carries little weight. This sequence joins TRBV12-3 or TRBV12-4 and TRBJ2-3; no definite D call. Trimming stripped 3 bases from V and 6 bases from J, with 7 bases between. The CDR3 runs to 12 residues. CDR3: CASSFGPDTQYF. Written as DNA, the CDR3 is TGTGCCAGCAGTTTTGGGCCGGATACGCAGTATTTT.

To note about this clonotype: For a library built for alpha chains, this beta chain is a stray read; little rests on its size. The chain employs TRBV18 and TRBJ2-3, with D perhaps TRBD2 (5 bases). The CDR3 length is 13 residues. Germline V gene sequence: CDR1 KGHSH, CDR2 LQKENI. V lost 3 bases and J 6 bases, leaving 10 bases between the germline ends. CDR3 sequence: CASSPDSLDTQYF. As DNA, the CDR3 is TGTGCCAGCTCACCGGACTCGCTGGATACGCAGTATTTT. Complete variable domain (other parts from reference TRBV18 and TRBJ2-3): NAGVMQNPRHLVRRRGQEARLRCSPMKGHSHVYWYRQLPEEGLKFMVYLQKENIIDESGMPKERFSAEFPKEGPSILRIQQVVRGDSAAYFCASSPDSLDTQYFGPGTRLTVL.

This clonotype was picked up a small number of times. Found in a library prepared for alpha chains, this beta chain is an off-target read, and its abundance has little meaning. The V call is TRBV5-1, the J call TRBJ2-7, with D perhaps being TRBD1 or TRBD2 (5 bases each). This CDR3 has 14 residues. With 0 bases removed from V and 5 bases from J, the gap between germline ends came to 12 bases. CDR1 is SGHRS, CDR2 YFSETQ, per germline. The CDR3 DNA is TGCGCCAGCAGCTTGGAGGCAGGGAGCCACGAGCAGTACTTC. Translation gives CASSLEAGSHEQYF.

Concerning this clonotype itself: For a library built for alpha chains, this beta chain is a stray read; little rests on its size. The V and J genes are TRBV5-1 and TRBJ2-7; D gene ambiguous. Germline V gene sequence: CDR1 SGHRS, CDR2 YFSETQ. This CDR3 is 14 amino acids long. V gave up 2 bases and J gave up 2 bases, with 11 bases separating them. Written as DNA, the CDR3 is TGCGCCAGCAGCTTAACTCAACTGGCCTACGAGCAGTACTTC. It specifies CASSLTQLAYEQYF. Combining the CDR3 with reference TRBV5-1 and TRBJ2-7 gives the whole variable domain KAGVTQTPRYLIKTRGQQVTLSCSPISGHRSVSWYQQTPGQGLQFLFEYFSETQRNKGNFPGRFSGRQFSNSRSEMNVSTLELGDSALYLCASSLTQLAYEQYFGPGTRLTVT.

Comments on this clonotype: This beta chain was picked up by a library intended for alpha chains and is off target, so its count carries little meaning. This rearrangement joins TRBV7-9 to TRBJ2-3; a weak D match, TRBD1 (6 bases). Germline V gene data show CDR1 as SEHNR and CDR2 as FQNEAQ (reference sequence). The V gene lost 1 base and the J gene lost 1 base, with 6 bases spanning the gap. The length of the CDR3 is 14 residues. The chain's CDR3 is CASSLGTGTDTQYF. The CDR3 coding sequence is TGTGCCAGCAGCTTAGGGACAGGCACAGATACGCAGTATTTT.

This clonotype was counted a few times. This beta chain is a stray read from a library made for alpha chains; its abundance is not meaningful. This sequence joins TRBV20-1 and TRBJ2-5; 10 nucleotides align to TRBD2. V was pared by 6 bases and J by 2 bases, with 6 bases of the junction left unmatched. CDR3 length: 14 residues. Per the germline V gene, CDR1 is DFQATT and CDR2 is SNEGSKA (reference sequence). This CDR3 reads CSAKLAGIQETQYF. CDR3 DNA sequence: TGCAGTGCAAAACTAGCGGGGATACAAGAGACCCAGTACTTC.

This clonotype was counted only a few times. The library was designed around alpha chains, so this beta chain is a stray read whose abundance carries little weight. This chain connects TRBV12-3 or TRBV12-4 to TRBJ2-7; 7 bases are a match to TRBD2. The CDR3 has 13 residues. The V gene end was trimmed by 6 bases and the J gene end by 7 bases; junction bases not matched to a gene: 9. The CDR3 spells CASRRVGGGEQYF. DNA for the CDR3: TGTGCCAGCAGACGTGTTGGGGGAGGGGAGCAGTACTTC.

Details on this clonotype: Being off target in a library aimed at alpha chains, this beta chain has a size of little meaning. V is TRBV4-2 and J is TRBJ2-3; 11 bases agree with TRBD2. In germline, CDR1 is LGHNA, CDR2 YNFKEQ. J lost 5 bases, V lost 4 bases, and 14 bases had no gene match. CDR3 length equals 18 residues. This CDR3 is CASSPPKSSGGGKDTQYF. CDR3 bases: TGTGCCAGCAGCCCACCGAAGAGTAGCGGGGGGGGTAAAGATACGCAGTATTTT.

This clonotype was picked up a small number of times. This beta chain turned up in a library designed for alpha chains; as an off-target read, its abundance says little. The chain links TRBV4-1 to TRBJ2-3; D gene unclear. Germline CDR1 MGHRA, CDR2 YSYEKL. The CDR3 contains 15 residues. The V gene lost 1 base and the J gene lost 0 bases, with 8 bases spanning the gap. The chain's CDR3 is CASSQVTSSTDTQYF. CDR3 sequence (DNA): TGCGCCAGCAGCCAAGTAACTTCTAGCACAGATACGCAGTATTTT.

As regards this clonotype: This beta chain is an off-target read within a library intended for alpha chains, so its frequency means little. The V call is TRBV7-2, the J call TRBJ2-3; 7 nucleotides line up with TRBD1. Germline CDR1 and CDR2: SGHTA and FQGNSA. With 1 base clipped from V and 2 bases from J, the junction kept 6 bases outside the gene matches. CDR3 size: 16 residues. This CDR3 is CASSLGRRGYTDTQYF. For the CDR3, the DNA is TGTGCCAGCAGCTTAGGGCGCAGGGGGTACACAGATACGCAGTATTTT.

This clonotype was counted between two and nine times. This beta chain is an unintended read in a library built for alpha chains; its size means little. The gene calls are TRBV7-9 and TRBJ2-5; D unclear. Per germline, CDR1 SEHNR and CDR2 FQNEAQ (reference sequence). Deletions cut 3 bases from V and 2 bases from J, with 13 bases between. This CDR3 region has 15 residues. CDR3 loop: CASSFFTNGQETQYF. CDR3 nucleotides: TGTGCCAGCAGCTTTTTCACAAACGGTCAAGAGACCCAGTACTTC.

This clonotype was observed a few times. The size of this beta chain means little, since it is a stray read in a library made for alpha chains. The genes are TRBV29-1 and TRBJ2-3; D remains unclear. Per the germline V gene, CDR1 is SQVTM and CDR2 is ANQGSEA. V was clipped by 4 bases and J by 4 bases, with 12 bases between them. The CDR3 runs to 13 residues. In DNA, the CDR3 is TGCAGCGTTGCGGGCTTACCCGCAGATACGCAGTATTTT. Protein: CSVAGLPADTQYF.

Note on this clonotype: This beta chain turned up in a library designed for alpha chains; as an off-target read, its abundance says little. The chain recombines TRBV18 with TRBJ2-7; D is perhaps TRBD1 (5 bases). Germline V gene sequence: CDR1 KGHSH, CDR2 LQKENI. The CDR3 totals 15 residues. With 5 bases removed from V and 3 bases from J, the gap between germline ends came to 17 bases. The CDR3 bases are TGTGCCAGCTCAGCGCCGAGGACATCTATCTACGAGCAGTACTTC. This codes for CASSAPRTSIYEQYF.

Remarks on this clonotype: As an off-target read in a library built for alpha chains, this beta chain has a frequency of little significance. The chain joins TRBV7-2 to TRBJ2-5, with D tentatively TRBD1 (7 bases). CDR1 and CDR2 (germline): SGHTA, FQGNSA. V was pared by 1 base and J by 1 base, with 16 bases between. This CDR3 spans 17 amino acids. The CDR3 DNA reads as TGTGCCAGCAGCTTAGGGGGGACAGTGGGACTCCAAGAGACCCAGTACTTC. Protein product: CASSLGGTVGLQETQYF.

About this clonotype itself: With the library built for alpha chains, this beta chain is off target and its frequency is not meaningful. The chain is built from TRBV18 and TRBJ2-3, with D hard to call. V lost 3 bases and J 6 bases, leaving 7 bases between the germline ends. Germline values: CDR1 KGHSH, CDR2 LQKENI. The CDR3 is made up of 12 amino acids. CDR3 coding DNA: TGTGCCAGCTCACCGATAGAGGATACGCAGTATTTT. Amino acid sequence: CASSPIEDTQYF.

In this sample, this clonotype is medium-sized. Being off target in a library aimed at alpha chains, this beta chain has a size of little meaning. The chain uses TRBV28 and TRBJ2-2; tentatively, D is TRBD1 (6 bases). CDR3 size: 15 residues. Germline values: CDR1 MDHEN, CDR2 SYDVKM. V was pared by 3 bases and J by 2 bases, with 10 bases between. CDR3 bases: TGTGCCAGCAGTTTGAGACAGGCAAACACCGGGGAGCTGTTTTTT. Protein sequence: CASSLRQANTGELFF.